The clone carrying this T cell receptor beta chain was seen a few times. What it recognizes is unknown. Germline and junction disagree at one end, which may indicate a read error. The CDR3 is 14 residues long. Germline lookup yields CDR1 MNHEY and CDR2 SVGEGT. TCR beta CDR3 sequences were amplified from RNA transcripts. First-round RT-PCR with HTBI primers amplified the TCR CDR3 region. TCRdb reprocessed the multiplex PCR reads via MiXCR and lists one record per CDR3 protein. The sample holds 600,000 to 750,000 distinct CDR3 sequences, around 15% seen once. This record comes from a study of T cells in Graves' hyperthyroidism and ophthalmopathy. At the level of the study: Upon initial diagnosis and before any treatment, peripheral blood was collected. Study-wide points: Through a model of 13 V-J features, ophthalmopathy was separated from stable hyperthyroidism.

The material sequenced was blood. This TCR was sampled from a middle-aged man with Graves' hyperthyroidism. This rearrangement joins TRBV6-2 or TRBV6-3 to TRBJ2-2, with D hard to call. CDR3 DNA sequence: TGTACCAGCAGTTACTCGAAAGGGTTCGGGGAGCTGTTTTTT. It is translated as CTSSYSKGFGELFF.